The clone carrying this T cell receptor (beta chain) was recorded a few times. The repertoire was sequenced with immunoSEQ multiplex PCR; TCRdb's copy has only in-frame clones and lacks some. The sample contains more than 55,000 clones, around 94% of which appear only once. This CDR3 comprises 18 residues. Germline V CDR1 and CDR2: LGHNA, YNFKEQ. Deletions cut 4 bases from V and 1 base from J, with 22 bases between. This entry comes from a study of cytomegalovirus exposure and HLA in healthy donors. The V gene is TRBV4-2, the J gene TRBJ1-1; no clear D. This clonotype originated in a woman younger than 35 in good health and CMV-seronegative. Sequencing input: PBMCs. The CDR3 sequence: CASSPRGSHPARNTEAFF. The CDR3 bases are TGTGCCAGCAGCCCCCGAGGGTCCCATCCCGCGAGGAACACTGAAGCTTTCTTT.